A selection of T cell receptor beta chains follows, all from one sample in a study of shared clonotypes between healthy human individuals. This table comes from immunoSEQ multiplex PCR, and its TCRdb copy is limited to in-frame clones, with some not included. Of a few hundred thousand clones in the sample, approximately 79% were seen once. The material sequenced was memory CD4+ T cells sorted from blood. These receptors came from a man aged 25-45 years in good health. The CDR3 runs from the conserved cysteine through the conserved F or W.

v_call cdr3_aa
TRBV29-1 CSVGTSYEQYF
TRBV9 CASSVAGTFNEQFF
TRBV10-1 CASSALGTDQETQYF
TRBV11-3 CASSLRGAGELFF
TRBV5-1 CASSSDSVQNIQYF
TRBV7-9 CASSLAKGGPGLAAYEQYF
TRBV5-8 CASSLADTQYF
TRBV19 CASSKAGRSPLVGYTF
TRBV2 CASRRGETQYF
TRBV7-3 CASSLGGAPETQYF
TRBV9 CASSVGLAGGFETQYF
TRBV10-2 CASSEVQGGGAFF
TRBV5-1 CASSPYPARQGYEKLFF
TRBV7-8 CASIPWRNQETQYF
TRBV6-5 CASSLRLAAYNEQFF
TRBV6-1 CASSDRLAGKYNEQFF
TRBV11-3 CASSPRSERDTGELFF
TRBV11-2 CASSLGAGGGWGTDTQYF
TRBV11-2 CASSPRTRDNSPLHF
TRBV23-1 CASIGGRGVGLAKNIQYF
TRBV28 CASRHSGRGYEQYF
TRBV15 CATSRDRVLSTDTQYF
TRBV5-5 CASSWEYNEQFF
TRBV2 CASSEPLKIRVDNSPLHF
TRBV29-1 CSGRSGPNEQFF
TRBV7-2 CASRRDRGNEKLFF
TRBV2 CASSVRQGNEQYF
TRBV10-3 CAISGTQGRRNTEAFF
TRBV28 CASTVSNQPQHF
TRBV21-1 CASDGGGNTDTQYF
TRBV7-2 CASSFRSSGANVLTF
TRBV5-4 CASSQMDRSDYEQYF
TRBV5-1 CASSLAGLAGGNTQYF
TRBV5-1 CASSLNGDLPNEKLFF
TRBV7-6 CASSPRQNTEAFF
TRBV11-3 CASSRQGIGETQYF
TRBV18 CASSLRQPQGISGYTF
TRBV6-5 CASSSGLSNEQFF
TRBV6-5 CASRVTATLNTEAFF
TRBV18 CASSPSGDEQYF
TRBV15 CATSPGTIETQYF
TRBV20-1 CSASSVYEQYF
TRBV5-1 CASSFDYRNEQFF
TRBV5-1 CASSFSPGYNEQFF
TRBV12-2 CASRSPGENTGELFF
TRBV2 CASSGWGTGELFF
TRBV18 CASSSGTSGSSPGELFF
TRBV13 CASSLGGGRSNQPQHF
TRBV7-9 CASSFWQDRQETQYF
TRBV29-1 CSVRSGSRYNEQFF
TRBV29-1 CSVYSGNTIYF
TRBV30 CAWSVSPIRPGDGQPQHF
TRBV6-6 CASTGIEVQPQHF
TRBV7-2 CASSLLLQETQYF
TRBV28 CASSTSGRSHNEQFF
TRBV2 CASSDSTLRGAEAPQHF
TRBV7-9 CASSLAGGVNTEAFF
TRBV4-1 CASSQALDQPQHF
TRBV11-2 CASSLFVSGRLTKSYEQYF